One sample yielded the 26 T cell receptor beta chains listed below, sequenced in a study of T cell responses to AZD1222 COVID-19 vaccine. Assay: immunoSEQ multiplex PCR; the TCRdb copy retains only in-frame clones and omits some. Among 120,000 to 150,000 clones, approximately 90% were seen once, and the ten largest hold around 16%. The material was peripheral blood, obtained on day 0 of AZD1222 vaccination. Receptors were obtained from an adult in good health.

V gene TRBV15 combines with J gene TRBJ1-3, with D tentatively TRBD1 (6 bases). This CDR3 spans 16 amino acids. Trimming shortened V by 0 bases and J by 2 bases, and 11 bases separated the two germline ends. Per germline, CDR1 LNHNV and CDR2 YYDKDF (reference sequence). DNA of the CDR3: TGTGCCACCAGCAGAGATAGCCCAGGGGCTGGAAACACCATATATTTT. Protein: CATSRDSPGAGNTIYF.

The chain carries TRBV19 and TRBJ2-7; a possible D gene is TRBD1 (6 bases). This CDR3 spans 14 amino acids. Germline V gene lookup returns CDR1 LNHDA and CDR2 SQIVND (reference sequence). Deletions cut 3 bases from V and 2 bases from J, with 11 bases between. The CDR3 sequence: CASSIKPGAYEQYF. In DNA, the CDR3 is TGTGCCAGTAGTATTAAGCCAGGGGCCTACGAGCAGTACTTC. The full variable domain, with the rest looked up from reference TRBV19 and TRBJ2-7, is DGGITQSPKYLFRKEGQNVTLSCEQNLNHDAMYWYRQDPGQGLRLIYYSQIVNDFQKGDIAEGYSVSREKKESFPLTVTSAQKNPTAFYLCASSIKPGAYEQYFGPGTRLTVT.

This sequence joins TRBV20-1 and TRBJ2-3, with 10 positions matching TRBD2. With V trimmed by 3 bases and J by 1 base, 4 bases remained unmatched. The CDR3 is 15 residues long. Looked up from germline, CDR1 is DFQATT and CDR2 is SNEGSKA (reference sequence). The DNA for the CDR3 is TGCAGTGCTAGTTCAGCGGGGGGGCGCACAGATACGCAGTATTTT. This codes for CSASSAGGRTDTQYF.

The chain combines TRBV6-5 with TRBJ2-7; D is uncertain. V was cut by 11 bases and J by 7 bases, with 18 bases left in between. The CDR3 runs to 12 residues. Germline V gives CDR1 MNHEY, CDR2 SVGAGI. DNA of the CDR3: TGTGCCGCCGGGCGGTCGCTGAGGGAGCAGTACTTC. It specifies CAAGRSLREQYF.

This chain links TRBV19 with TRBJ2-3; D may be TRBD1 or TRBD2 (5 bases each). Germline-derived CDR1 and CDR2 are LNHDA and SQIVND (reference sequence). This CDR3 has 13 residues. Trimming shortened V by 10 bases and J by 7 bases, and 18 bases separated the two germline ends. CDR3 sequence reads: CATTRQGRNTQYF. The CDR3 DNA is TGTGCCACCACTCGGCAGGGACGTAATACGCAGTATTTT.

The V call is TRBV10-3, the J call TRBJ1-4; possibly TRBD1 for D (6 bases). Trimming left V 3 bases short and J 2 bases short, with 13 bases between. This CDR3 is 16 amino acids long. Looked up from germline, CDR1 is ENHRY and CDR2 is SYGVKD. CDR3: CAISDRRTATNEKLFF. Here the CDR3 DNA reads TGTGCCATCAGTGACCGCCGGACAGCCACTAATGAAAAACTGTTTTTT.

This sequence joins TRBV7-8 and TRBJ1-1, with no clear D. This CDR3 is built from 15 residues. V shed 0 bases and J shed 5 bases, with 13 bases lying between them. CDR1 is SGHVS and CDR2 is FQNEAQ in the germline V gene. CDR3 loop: CASSLASGGRTEAFF. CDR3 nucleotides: TGTGCCAGCAGCTTAGCGTCAGGAGGAAGGACTGAAGCTTTCTTT.

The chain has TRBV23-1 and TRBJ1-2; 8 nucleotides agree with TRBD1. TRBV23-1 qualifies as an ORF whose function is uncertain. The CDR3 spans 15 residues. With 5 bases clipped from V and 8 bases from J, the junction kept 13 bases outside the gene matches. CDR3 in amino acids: CASSADGDRTGGYTF. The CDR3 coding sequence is TGCGCCAGCAGTGCCGACGGGGACAGGACCGGGGGCTACACCTTC.

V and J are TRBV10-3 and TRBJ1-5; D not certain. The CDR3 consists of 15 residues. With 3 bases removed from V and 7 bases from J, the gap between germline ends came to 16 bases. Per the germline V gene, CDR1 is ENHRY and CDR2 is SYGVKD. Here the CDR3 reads CAISDYGGEGQPQHF. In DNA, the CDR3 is TGTGCCATCAGTGACTACGGTGGAGAGGGCCAGCCCCAGCATTTT.

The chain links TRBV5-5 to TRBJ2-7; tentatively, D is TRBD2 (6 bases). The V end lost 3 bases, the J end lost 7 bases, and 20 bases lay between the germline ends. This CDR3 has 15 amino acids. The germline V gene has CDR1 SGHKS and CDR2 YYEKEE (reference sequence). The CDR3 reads CASSWEASGPWEQYF. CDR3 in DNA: TGTGCCAGCAGCTGGGAGGCCAGCGGCCCCTGGGAGCAGTACTTC.

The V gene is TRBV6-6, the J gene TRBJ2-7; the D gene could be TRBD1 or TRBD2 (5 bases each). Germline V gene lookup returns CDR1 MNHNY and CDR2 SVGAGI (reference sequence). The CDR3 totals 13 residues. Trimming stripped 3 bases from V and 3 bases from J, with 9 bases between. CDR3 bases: TGTGCCAGCAGTTATGATGGGGGCTACGAGCAGTACTTC. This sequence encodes CASSYDGGYEQYF.

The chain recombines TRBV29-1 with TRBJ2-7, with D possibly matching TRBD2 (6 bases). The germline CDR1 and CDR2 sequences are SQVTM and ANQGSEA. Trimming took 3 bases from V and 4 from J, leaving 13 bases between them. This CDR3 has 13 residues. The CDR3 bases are TGCAGCGTTGAGTCCGGGGGAGGTTACGAGCAGTACTTC. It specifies CSVESGGGYEQYF.

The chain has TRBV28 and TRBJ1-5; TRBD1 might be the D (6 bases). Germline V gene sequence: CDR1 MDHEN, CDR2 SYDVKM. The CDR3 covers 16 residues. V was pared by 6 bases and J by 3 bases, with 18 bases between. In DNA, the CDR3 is TGTGCCAGCAGCAAAGGGGGGTTCGGGTACAATCAGCCCCAGCATTTT. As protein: CASSKGGFGYNQPQHF.

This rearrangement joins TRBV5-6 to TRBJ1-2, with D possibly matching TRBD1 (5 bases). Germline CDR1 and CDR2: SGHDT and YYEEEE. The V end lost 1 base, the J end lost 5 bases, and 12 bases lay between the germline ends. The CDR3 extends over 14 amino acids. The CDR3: CASSLRGSSYGYTF. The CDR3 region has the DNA TGTGCCAGCAGCTTGCGGGGCTCATCGTATGGCTACACCTTC.

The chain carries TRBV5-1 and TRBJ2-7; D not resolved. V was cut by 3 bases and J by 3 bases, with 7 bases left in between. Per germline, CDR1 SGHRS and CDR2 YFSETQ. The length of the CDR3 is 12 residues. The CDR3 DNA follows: TGCGCCAGCAGCTCATGGGACTACGAGCAGTACTTC. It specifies CASSSWDYEQYF.

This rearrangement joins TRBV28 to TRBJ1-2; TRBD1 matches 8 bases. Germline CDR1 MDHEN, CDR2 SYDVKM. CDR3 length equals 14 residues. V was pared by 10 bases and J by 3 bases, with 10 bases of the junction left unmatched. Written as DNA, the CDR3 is TGTGCCATTACGGTCAGGGGGCAGGACTATGGCTACACCTTC. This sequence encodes CAITVRGQDYGYTF.

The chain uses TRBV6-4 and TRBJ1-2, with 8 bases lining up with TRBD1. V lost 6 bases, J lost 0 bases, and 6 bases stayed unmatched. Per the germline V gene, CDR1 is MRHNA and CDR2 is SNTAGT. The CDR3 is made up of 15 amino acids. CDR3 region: CASRKDRGPNYGYTF. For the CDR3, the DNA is TGTGCCAGCAGAAAAGACAGGGGCCCTAACTATGGCTACACCTTC.

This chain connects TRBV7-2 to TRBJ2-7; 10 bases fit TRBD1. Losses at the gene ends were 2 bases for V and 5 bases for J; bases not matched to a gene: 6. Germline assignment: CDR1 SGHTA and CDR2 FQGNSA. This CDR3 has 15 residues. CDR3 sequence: CASSLMGGTGDEQYF. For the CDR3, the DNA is TGTGCCAGCAGCTTAATGGGAGGGACAGGGGACGAGCAGTACTTC.

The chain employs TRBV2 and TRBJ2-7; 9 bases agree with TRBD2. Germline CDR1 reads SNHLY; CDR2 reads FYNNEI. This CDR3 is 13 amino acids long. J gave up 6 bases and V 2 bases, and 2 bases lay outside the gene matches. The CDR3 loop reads CASSELRGGEQYF. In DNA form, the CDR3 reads TGTGCCAGCAGTGAATTGCGGGGGGGCGAGCAGTACTTC. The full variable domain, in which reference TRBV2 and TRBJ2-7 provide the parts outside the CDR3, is EPEVTQTPSHQVTQMGQEVILRCVPISNHLYFYWYRQILGQKVEFLVSFYNNEISEKSEIFDDQFSVERPDGSNFTLKIRSTKLEDSAMYFCASSELRGGEQYFGPGTRLTVT.

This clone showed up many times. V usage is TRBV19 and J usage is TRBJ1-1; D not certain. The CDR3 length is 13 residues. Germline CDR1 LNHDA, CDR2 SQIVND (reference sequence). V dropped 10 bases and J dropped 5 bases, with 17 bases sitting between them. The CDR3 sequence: CATAQALGTEAFF. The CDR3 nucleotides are TGTGCCACTGCGCAGGCTCTGGGGACTGAAGCTTTCTTT.

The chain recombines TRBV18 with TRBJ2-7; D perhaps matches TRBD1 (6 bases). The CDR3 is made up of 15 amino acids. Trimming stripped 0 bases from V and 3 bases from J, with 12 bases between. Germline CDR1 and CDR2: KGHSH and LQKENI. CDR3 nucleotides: TGTGCCAGCTCACCACCGTCCAGGGGTCTCTACGAGCAGTACTTC. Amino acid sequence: CASSPPSRGLYEQYF.

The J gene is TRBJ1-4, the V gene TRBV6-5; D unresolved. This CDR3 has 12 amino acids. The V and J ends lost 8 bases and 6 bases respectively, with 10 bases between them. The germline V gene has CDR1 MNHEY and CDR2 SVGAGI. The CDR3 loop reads CASGSSYEKLFF. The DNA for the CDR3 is TGTGCCAGCGGGTCTAGTTATGAAAAACTGTTTTTT.

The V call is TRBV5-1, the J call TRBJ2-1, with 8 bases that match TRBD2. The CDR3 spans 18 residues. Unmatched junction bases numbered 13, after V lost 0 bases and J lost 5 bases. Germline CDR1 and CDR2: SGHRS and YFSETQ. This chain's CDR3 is CASSLGPGWSGGNNEQFF. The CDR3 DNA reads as TGCGCCAGCAGCTTGGGACCCGGGTGGAGCGGGGGCAACAATGAGCAGTTCTTC.

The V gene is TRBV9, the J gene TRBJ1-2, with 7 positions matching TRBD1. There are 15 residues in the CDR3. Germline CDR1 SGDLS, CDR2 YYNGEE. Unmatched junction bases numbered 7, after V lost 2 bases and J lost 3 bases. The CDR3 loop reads CASSVTGTEDYGYTF. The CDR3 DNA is TGTGCCAGCAGCGTCACCGGGACAGAGGACTATGGCTACACCTTC.

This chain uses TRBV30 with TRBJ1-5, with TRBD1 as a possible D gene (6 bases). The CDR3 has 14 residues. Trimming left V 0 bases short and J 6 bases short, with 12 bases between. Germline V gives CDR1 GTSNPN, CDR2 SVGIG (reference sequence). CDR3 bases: TGTGCCTGGAGTGTACTACAGGGCGGTCAGCCCCAGCATTTT. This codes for CAWSVLQGGQPQHF.

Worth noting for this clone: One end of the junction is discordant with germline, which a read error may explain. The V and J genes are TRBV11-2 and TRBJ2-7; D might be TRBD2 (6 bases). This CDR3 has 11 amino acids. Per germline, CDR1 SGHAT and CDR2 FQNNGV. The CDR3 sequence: CASSWGEDGDF. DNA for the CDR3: TGTGCCAGCAGCTGGGGGGAAGACGGGGACTTC.